The rows below give T cell receptor beta chains drawn from one sample of a study of blood T cells in healthy people across ages. Via MiXCR, TCRdb re-called the 5' RACE reads, giving one row per CDR3 protein. Of 850,000 to 1,100,000 distinct CDR3 sequences detected, 30% to 40% appear once; the ten largest clones hold about an eighth. Material: blood. The receptors here all came from a young man in good health. The CDR3 runs from the conserved cysteine through the conserved F or W. D genes are given only for firm matches. Clone size is not always given. Where it is, it says once, few, many or a class for expanded clones.

cdr3_nt	cdr3_aa	v_call	clone_size	j_call	d_call
TGTGCCAGCAGCGCGGGCCTTAAGACTGGCTACACCTTC	CASSAGLKTGYTF	TRBV12-3/TRBV12-4	few	TRBJ1-2	.
TGTGCCAGCAGTGTAGGACGGATCACAGATACGCAGTATTTT	CASSVGRITDTQYF	TRBV25-1	few	TRBJ2-3	.
TGTGCCAGCAGTTGTTTTCCTGGGACTGAAGCTTTCTTT	CASSCFPGTEAFF	TRBV27	.	TRBJ1-1	.
TGCGCCAGCAGCCAAGATCCACGGGACAGGGGCAACACCATATATTTT	CASSQDPRDRGNTIYF	TRBV4-3	.	TRBJ1-3	TRBD1
TGTGCCAGCAGCCTTCCCGGGGACCAAGAGACCCAGTACTTC	CASSLPGDQETQYF	TRBV7-9	.	TRBJ2-5	.
TGCAGTGCTAGACTTGTCAGCCCCGGCTCCTACAATGAGCAGTTCTTC	CSARLVSPGSYNEQFF	TRBV20-1	.	TRBJ2-1	.
TGTGCCAGCAGCTCCTTCGGACAGGACGAGCAGTACTTC	CASSSFGQDEQYF	TRBV27	.	TRBJ2-7	TRBD1
TGCAGTGCTAGAGATGGTTACGGGGGGGCTAGGGGGAACATTCAGTACTTC	CSARDGYGGARGNIQYF	TRBV20-1	.	TRBJ2-4	TRBD2
TGTGCCAGCAGTAGGTCATTCAGCAGGGGTCCCAATTCACCCCTCCACTTT	CASSRSFSRGPNSPLHF	TRBV7-2	.	TRBJ1-6	.
TGCGCCAGCAGCTTCGGGGAAGGAGACGGTGGCTACACCTTC	CASSFGEGDGGYTF	TRBV5-1	.	TRBJ1-2	.
TGCAGTGCTGCCCGGGACAGGGGGTTCAATGAGCAGTTCTTC	CSAARDRGFNEQFF	TRBV20-1	.	TRBJ2-1	TRBD1
TGTGCCAGCAGCTCGACAGGGGGCTTTGTGGACACTGAAGCTTTCTTT	CASSSTGGFVDTEAFF	TRBV7-8	.	TRBJ1-1	TRBD1
TGTGCCAGCAGCCCTAGGAGTGGCGATGGCTACACCTTC	CASSPRSGDGYTF	TRBV14	few	TRBJ1-2	.
TGCAGTGCCGTGAGGGGGCGGGACACTGAAGCTTTCTTT	CSAVRGRDTEAFF	TRBV20-1	.	TRBJ1-1	TRBD1
TGTGCCAGCAGCCCAGGCGGGGCCCAATATGGCTACACCTTC	CASSPGGAQYGYTF	TRBV12-3/TRBV12-4	.	TRBJ1-2	.
TGCAGTGCTACTCGGACAGGGCTGGGCGGCTACACCTTC	CSATRTGLGGYTF	TRBV20-1	.	TRBJ1-2	TRBD1
TGTGCCAGCAGCCGCAGGACTAGCGGGGGTGATGAGCAGTACTTC	CASSRRTSGGDEQYF	TRBV14	.	TRBJ2-5	TRBD2
TGCAGCGTTGAAGGGGGGCTCTATGGCTACACCTTC	CSVEGGLYGYTF	TRBV29-1	few	TRBJ1-2	.
TGCGCCAGCAGCGTAGAATCACAGGGTAACACAGATACGCAGTATTTT	CASSVESQGNTDTQYF	TRBV9	.	TRBJ2-3	.
TGTGCCAGCAGCTTCACCGGGCACCAAGAGACCCAGTACTTC	CASSFTGHQETQYF	TRBV7-9	.	TRBJ2-5	.
TGTGCCTGGAGTCAAGAACCCGGGGGTCAGCCCCAGCATTTT	CAWSQEPGGQPQHF	TRBV30	.	TRBJ1-5	.
TGTGCCAGCAGCGATCGGCAGGGGTACGGCTACACCTTC	CASSDRQGYGYTF	TRBV7-8	few	TRBJ1-2	.
TGTGCCGGCAGAACGTTTGGCGCTGGGGCCAACGTCCTGACTTTC	CAGRTFGAGANVLTF	TRBV12-3/TRBV12-4	.	TRBJ2-6	.
TGCGCCAGCAGCTTGGGTACTCAGGGGAACTATGGCTACACCTTC	CASSLGTQGNYGYTF	TRBV5-1	few	TRBJ1-2	.
TGTGCCAGCAGCCAAGAACGGGTCACCTACACTGAAGCTTTCTTT	CASSQERVTYTEAFF	TRBV3-1	once	TRBJ1-1	.
TGCGCCAGCAGCTCTGGCCCCAGCGGGGTCAAAAACATTCAGTACTTC	CASSSGPSGVKNIQYF	TRBV5-1	few	TRBJ2-4	TRBD2
TGTGCCAGCAGCCCCAAGAGGACAGGGGCCTACAATGAGCAGTTCTTC	CASSPKRTGAYNEQFF	TRBV4-2	.	TRBJ2-1	TRBD1
TGTGCCAGCAGCGTAGGAGATCGGGTCAATGAGCAGTTCTTC	CASSVGDRVNEQFF	TRBV9	.	TRBJ2-1	.
TGTGCCAGCAGTTACCCGGGTGCGGGCGTAAATGAGCAGTTCTTC	CASSYPGAGVNEQFF	TRBV27	many	TRBJ2-1	.
TGCAGTGCTAGGGGTGAAAAACTGTTTTTT	CSARGEKLFF	TRBV20-1	many	TRBJ1-4	.
TGTGCCAGCAGCCCGGACAGGTCGTACAAGGCTTTCTTT	CASSPDRSYKAFF	TRBV7-9	few	TRBJ1-1	TRBD1
TGCAGCGTTTTAGGGGCAGGGAAGTTCTTC	CSVLGAGKFF	TRBV29-1	many	TRBJ2-1	.
TGTGCCAGCAGCCTTCCGACTAGCGGGAGGGGTACGCAGTATTTT	CASSLPTSGRGTQYF	TRBV14	once	TRBJ2-3	TRBD2
TGTGCCAGCAGCAATCCGGGAGGTTTTGAGGGCTACACCTTC	CASSNPGGFEGYTF	TRBV7-9	.	TRBJ1-2	.
TGTGCCAGCAGCTTAGCAGTCCGGTGGTACCAAGAGACCCAGTACTTC	CASSLAVRWYQETQYF	TRBV7-2	.	TRBJ2-5	.
TGTGCCAGCACCAAATACAGTCGCTATGGCTACACCTTC	CASTKYSRYGYTF	TRBV6-2/TRBV6-3	.	TRBJ1-2	.
TGTGCCAGCAGTTTCCGGACTGGGGCCAACGTCCTGACTTTC	CASSFRTGANVLTF	TRBV28	few	TRBJ2-6	.
TGTGCCAGCACGACCCTCACAGATACGCAGTATTTT	CASTTLTDTQYF	TRBV6-2/TRBV6-3	.	TRBJ2-3	.
TGTGCCAGCAGTTTGACTAGCGGGGAGCAGTTCTTC	CASSLTSGEQFF	TRBV12-3/TRBV12-4	.	TRBJ2-1	TRBD2
TGCAGCGTTGAAATAGGGGTTTCGGATGAGCAGTTCTTC	CSVEIGVSDEQFF	TRBV29-1	many	TRBJ2-1	.
TGTGCCAGCAGCCCCCGGACTAGCGGGGTGAATGAGCAGTTCTTC	CASSPRTSGVNEQFF	TRBV4-2	few	TRBJ2-1	TRBD2
TGTGCCAGCAGCCAGGATGTAGGGGGGGGCAACTATGGCTACACCTTC	CASSQDVGGGNYGYTF	TRBV3-1	few	TRBJ1-2	.
TGTGCCAGCAGACTAGGGGGCGCCGAGACGGGTTATAGTACGCAGTATTTT	CASRLGGAETGYSTQYF	TRBV6-1	.	TRBJ2-3	TRBD1